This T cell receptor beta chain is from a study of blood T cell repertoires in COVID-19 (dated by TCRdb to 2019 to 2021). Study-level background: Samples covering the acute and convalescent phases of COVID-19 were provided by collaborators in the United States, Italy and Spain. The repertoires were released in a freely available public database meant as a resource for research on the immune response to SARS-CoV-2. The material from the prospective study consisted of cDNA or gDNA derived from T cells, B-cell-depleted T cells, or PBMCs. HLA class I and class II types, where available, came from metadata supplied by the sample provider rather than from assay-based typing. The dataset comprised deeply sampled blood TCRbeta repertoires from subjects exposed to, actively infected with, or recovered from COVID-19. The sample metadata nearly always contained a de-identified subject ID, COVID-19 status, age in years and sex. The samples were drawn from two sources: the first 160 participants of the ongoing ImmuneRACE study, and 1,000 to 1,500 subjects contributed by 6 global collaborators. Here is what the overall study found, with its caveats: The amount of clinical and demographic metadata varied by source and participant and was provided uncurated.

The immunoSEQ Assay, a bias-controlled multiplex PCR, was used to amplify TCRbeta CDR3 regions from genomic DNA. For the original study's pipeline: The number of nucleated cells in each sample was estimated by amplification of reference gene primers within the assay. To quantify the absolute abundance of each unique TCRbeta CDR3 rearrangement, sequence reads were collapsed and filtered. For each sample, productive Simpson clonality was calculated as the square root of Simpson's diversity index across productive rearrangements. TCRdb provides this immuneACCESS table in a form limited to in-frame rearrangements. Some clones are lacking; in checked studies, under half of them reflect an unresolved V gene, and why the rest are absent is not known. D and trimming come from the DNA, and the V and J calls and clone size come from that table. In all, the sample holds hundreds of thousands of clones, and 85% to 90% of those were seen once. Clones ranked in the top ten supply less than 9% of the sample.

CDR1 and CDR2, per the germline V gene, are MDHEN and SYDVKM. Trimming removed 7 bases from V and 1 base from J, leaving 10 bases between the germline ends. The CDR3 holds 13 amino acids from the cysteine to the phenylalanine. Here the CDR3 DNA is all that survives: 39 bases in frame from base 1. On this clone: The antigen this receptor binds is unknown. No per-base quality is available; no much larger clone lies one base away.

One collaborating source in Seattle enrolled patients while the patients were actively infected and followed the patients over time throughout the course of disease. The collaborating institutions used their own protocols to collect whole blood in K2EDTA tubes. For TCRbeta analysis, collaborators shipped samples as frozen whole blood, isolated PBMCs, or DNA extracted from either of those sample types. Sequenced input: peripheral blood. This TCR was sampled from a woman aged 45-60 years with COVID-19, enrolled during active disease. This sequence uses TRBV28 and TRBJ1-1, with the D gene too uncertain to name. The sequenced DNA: TGTGCCAGCAAGGGAGGCGGGAACACTGAAGCTTTCTTT. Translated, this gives CASKGGGNTEAFF.